Following are 10 T cell receptor beta chains from one sample sequenced in a study of cytomegalovirus exposure and HLA in healthy donors. The study ran its PCR with 60 Vbeta and 13 Jbeta primers. TCRdb keeps only in-frame clones here, not all; method: immunoSEQ multiplex PCR. The sample lists approximately 220,000 clones; approximately 82% were seen once. Sequencing used PBMCs. Every receptor here comes from a man aged 18 to 30 in good health and CMV-seronegative.

J is TRBJ1-1 and V is TRBV29-1; D gene ambiguous. Deletions cut 4 bases from V and 4 bases from J, with 13 bases between. Per germline, CDR1 SQVTM and CDR2 ANQGSEA. This CDR3 contains 13 residues. The CDR3 coding sequence is TGCAGCGTTGTCACTAACGCGGGCACTGAAGCTTTCTTT. Amino acid sequence: CSVVTNAGTEAFF. The complete variable domain, with remaining parts taken from reference TRBV29-1 and TRBJ1-1, reads SAVISQKPSRDICQRGTSLTIQCQVDSQVTMMFWYRQQPGQSLTLIATANQGSEATYESGFVIDKFPISRPNLTFSTLTVSNMSPEDSSIYLCSVVTNAGTEAFFGQGTRLTVV.

V gene TRBV5-1 combines with J gene TRBJ2-5; D is uncertain. The better agreement between TRBJ2-7 and the DNA end casts doubt on the J call. Per germline, CDR1 SGHRS and CDR2 YFSETQ. The CDR3 covers 14 residues. In DNA form, the CDR3 reads TGCGCCAGCAGCTTGTCAGCGAACGCCTACGAGCAGTACTTC. Translating it yields CASSLSANAYEQYF.

V gene TRBV7-9 combines with J gene TRBJ1-1; 10 bases match TRBD1. CDR3 length: 15 residues. The junction had 6 bases not matched to a gene; V was cut back by 4 bases and J by 4 bases. The germline V gene encodes CDR1 SEHNR and CDR2 FQNEAQ (reference sequence). The CDR3 reads CASSYFRDRGTEAFF. As DNA, the CDR3 is TGTGCCAGCAGCTACTTCCGGGACAGGGGCACTGAAGCTTTCTTT. Supplemented by reference TRBV7-9 and TRBJ1-1, the full variable domain reads DTGVSQNPRHKITKRGQNVTFRCDPISEHNRLYWYRQTLGQGPEFLTYFQNEAQLEKSRLLSDRFSAERPKGSFSTLEIQRTEQGDSAMYLCASSYFRDRGTEAFFGQGTRLTVV.

This clone appeared once. The rearrangement links TRBV7-3 to TRBJ2-6, with D maybe TRBD1 (6 bases). Deletions cut 4 bases from V and 2 bases from J, with 9 bases between. The CDR3 is 15 amino acids. Germline V gives CDR1 SGHTA, CDR2 FQGTGA. CDR3 sequence: CASSSQGTGANVLTF. Here the CDR3 DNA reads TGTGCCAGCAGCTCCCAGGGGACTGGGGCCAACGTCCTGACTTTC.

The chain links TRBV7-9 to TRBJ2-1; 12 positions match TRBD2. The V segment lost 5 bases and the J segment 6 bases; nucleotides outside the gene matches: 17. Looked up from germline, CDR1 is SEHNR and CDR2 is FQNEAQ (reference sequence). The CDR3 length is 19 residues. CDR3 amino acids: CASSPFGAPSGRAANEQFF. The CDR3 nucleotides are TGTGCCAGCAGCCCCTTCGGGGCCCCTAGCGGGAGGGCCGCCAATGAGCAGTTCTTC.

The V call is TRBV7-9, the J call TRBJ2-3; TRBD1 aligns across 8 bases. The CDR3 runs to 15 residues. Germline CDR1 and CDR2: SEHNR and FQNEAQ (reference sequence). J was trimmed by 2 bases and V by 1 base; bases with no gene match: 2. The DNA of the CDR3 is TGTGCCAGCAGCTTAGAGGGACAGGACACAGATACGCAGTATTTT. This codes for CASSLEGQDTDTQYF.

The chain employs TRBV27 and TRBJ2-1; D gene uncertain. This CDR3 is built from 15 residues. V lost 2 bases, J lost 10 bases, and 18 bases lay in between. Germline values: CDR1 MNHEY, CDR2 SMNVEV (reference sequence). CDR3 sequence (DNA): TGTGCCAGCAGTTTAGGAGCCCTCTTCCGACCCGAGCAGTTCTTC. Its protein is CASSLGALFRPEQFF.

This clone was counted between two and nine times. In nucleotides, the CDR3 is TGCGCCAGCAGCTGGACAGGGGCCTCGGGCTACGAGCAGTACTTC. Its translation is CASSWTGASGYEQYF. The chain uses TRBV5-1 and TRBJ2-7, with TRBD1 matching 9 bases. The V gene end was trimmed by 3 bases and the J gene end by 3 bases; junction bases not matched to a gene: 7. Germline V gene lookup returns CDR1 SGHRS and CDR2 YFSETQ. There are 15 residues in the CDR3.

This chain links TRBV10-2 with TRBJ1-1; a possible D gene is TRBD1 (5 bases). From germline, CDR1 is WSHSY and CDR2 SAAADI. The CDR3 runs 13 residues. V dropped 10 bases and J dropped 0 bases, with 12 bases sitting between them. The DNA of the CDR3 is TGCGCCACCCGAGACAGTTTGAACACTGAAGCTTTCTTT. This translates into CATRDSLNTEAFF.

In its sample, this clone was seen once. The same CDR3 can be traced to other DNA sequences in this sample. The V call is TRBV7-2, the J call TRBJ2-3, with D tentatively TRBD2 (6 bases). V was shortened by 3 bases and J by 6 bases, with 22 bases between the two germline ends. From germline, CDR1 is SGHTA and CDR2 FQGNSA. This CDR3 has 17 residues. The CDR3 reads CASSFTGGAPRADTQYF. Written as DNA, the CDR3 is TGTGCCAGCAGCTTTACAGGAGGGGCTCCCCGGGCTGATACGCAGTATTTT.